The clone carrying this TCR beta chain occurred a few times. This CDR3 contains 17 residues. The trim removed 2 bases at V and 9 bases at J, leaving 14 bases unmatched. The germline gives CDR1 SGHTA, CDR2 FQGNSA. This sample was taken from a study of blood T cell repertoires in COVID-19. As for the study in general: Specimens from acute and convalescent COVID-19 originated in the United States, Italy and Spain. Sample material is recorded as cDNA or gDNA derived from T cells, B-cell-depleted T cells, or PBMCs.

Methods used by the authors: Reference gene primers were amplified, and this amplification served to estimate nucleated cell counts. Some clones are missing from TCRdb's copy, which holds only in-frame ones; the method was immunoSEQ multiplex PCR. Clone size and the V and J calls come from that table; the DNA yielded D and trimming. The repertoire consists of approximately 200,000 clones, with approximately 85% occurring once and the leading ten covering 2.9%. Sequenced: peripheral blood. This receptor was obtained from a man aged 50 to 59 who had recovered from COVID-19. The V gene is TRBV7-2, the J gene TRBJ2-7; 12 positions agree with TRBD1. CDR3 protein: CASSLRTGQGARSGQYF. CDR3 sequence (DNA): TGTGCCAGCAGCTTACGGACGGGACAGGGGGCAAGGAGCGGGCAGTACTTC.